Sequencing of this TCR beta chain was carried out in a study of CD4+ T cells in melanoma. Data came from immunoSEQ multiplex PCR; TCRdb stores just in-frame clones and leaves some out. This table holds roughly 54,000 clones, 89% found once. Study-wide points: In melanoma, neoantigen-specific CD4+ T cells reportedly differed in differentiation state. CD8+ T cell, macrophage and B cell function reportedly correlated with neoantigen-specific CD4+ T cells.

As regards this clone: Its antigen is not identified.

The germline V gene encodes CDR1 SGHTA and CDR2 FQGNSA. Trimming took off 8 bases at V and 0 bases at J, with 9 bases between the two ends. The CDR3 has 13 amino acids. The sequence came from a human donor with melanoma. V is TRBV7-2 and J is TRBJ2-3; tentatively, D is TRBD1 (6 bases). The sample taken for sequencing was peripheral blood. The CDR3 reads CASSGTSTDTQYF. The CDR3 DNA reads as TGTGCCAGCTCCGGGACAAGCACAGATACGCAGTATTTT.